This TCR beta chain was sequenced for a study of shared clonotypes between healthy human individuals (dated by TCRdb to about 2020). Notes on the research overall: A couple of women and three men aged 18 to 49 years were included in the cohort. The study deeply sequenced blood TCR repertoires of five healthy adults to estimate repertoire size and the extent of clonotype sharing between individuals. Leukapheresis yielded between about 0.9 and 9.5 billion PBMCs per donor. For each donor, three plates each were used for CD4 naive and CD4 memory, two plates were used for CD8 naive, and one plate was used for CD8 memory. Different laboratories and diverse techniques were used to prepare libraries and sequence TCR repertoires, to increase sequencing depth and limit assay-specific biases. Paper-wide results and their limitations: Sampling was limited to blood, and TCR repertoires in tissue likely differ from TCR repertoires in blood. Pairwise subsampling led to the expectation that sequencing depth would affect the degree of clonotype sharing among donors. Naive subsets generally had larger estimated clonotype richness than memory subsets did. The genetic and exposure-history diversity represented was limited by the small number of donors. Sharing across several donors was observed for about 5% of naive CD4, 3% to 3.5% of naive CD8, 2% to 2.5% of memory CD4, and roughly 0.4% of memory CD8 clonotypes. Incomplete sequencing was indicated by rarefaction of sorted-subset datasets, despite the large sequencing depth. Compared with non-shared clonotypes, the clonotypes found in all four sorted-subset donors had higher generation probabilities.

TCR CDR3 regions were amplified from genomic DNA by multiplex PCR using the deep immunoSEQ assay. Extracted genomic DNA from each cell subset was distributed evenly across all wells of several immunoSEQ 96-well plates, and each plate was treated as a replicate. For sorted subsets, 200 to 250 ng of genomic DNA, equivalent to around 30,000 T cell genomes, went into each replicate PCR. The purified libraries were quantified using a Qubit 3.0 fluorometer, sized with a Bioanalyzer 2100, and then quantified again using the KAPA Library Quantification kit. Every immunoSEQ 96-well plate was sequenced on a dedicated single-read 150-cycle Illumina NextSeq 550 flow cell. The source study handled its data this way. The immunoSEQ output contained only junctional sequences without quality scores, so filtering could not match that applied to full-length reads. Sequences were annotated with PyIR, a Python wrapper for IgBLAST v1.9, using IMGT germline references to assign V/J genes and CDR3. Reads were filtered out if the reads had weak V/J assignments (E-value above 1e-6), no CDR3, stop codons, out-of-frame junctions, or ambiguous translated residues. V3J clonotypes were defined by identical inferred V gene, J gene, and CDR3 amino acid sequence. Percentage overlap between repertoires was computed as shared unique clonotypes divided by the size of the smaller repertoire. Richness of each repertoire was evaluated using RTK rarefaction, the Chao1 estimator, and Recon v2.1 estimates of unobserved clonotypes. For all TCRbeta clonotypes obtained by the gDNA method from a few donors, generation probabilities were computed with OLGA. Not all clones reach the TCRdb copy of this immuneACCESS table, which keeps in-frame sequences only. Checked studies attribute under half of the gap to unresolved V genes and leave the rest unexplained. V, J and clone size derive from that table, while D and trimming were established from the DNA sequence. A total of 2 million to 2.5 million clones appear in this sample, approximately 96% of them only once. The ten largest make up around 0.13% of the sample.

With respect to this clone: Its antigen remains undetermined. No much larger clone exists at a distance of one base, and base qualities are not known.

The germline V gene (reference sequence) specifies SGHNT as CDR1 and YYREEE as CDR2. The junction shows trimming of 0 bases on V and 3 bases on J, plus 7 bases between the germline ends. Taken from cysteine to phenylalanine, the CDR3 has 14 residues. Only the CDR3 portion is preserved as DNA: 42 bases, with reading frame beginning at the first base. Donors were healthy HIV-negative adults with no recently reported acute infections or vaccinations. Every donor was a Caucasian adult residing in Nashville, Tennessee, USA. Magnetic negative selection was used to enrich CD4+ T cells, after which naive cells were positively selected on CD45RA and the negative fraction became the memory subset. Blood was collected by leukapheresis, and PBMCs were isolated by Ficoll-Histopaque density gradient centrifugation and then cryopreserved in liquid nitrogen vapor phase. Purity and quantity of every magnetically sorted T cell population were checked by analytical flow cytometry. Genomic DNA was isolated from each sorted fraction and quantified by UV absorbance on a Nanodrop 2000c.

The source of this sequence is a man younger than 30 in good health. Sequenced input: naive CD4+ T cells sorted from blood. This sample's cell subset or site label indicates: CD45RA+ positively selected. Rearrangement joined TRBV5-4 to TRBJ1-3; the D gene is unclear. The nucleotides read TGTGCCAGCAGCTTGGACGGATTTGGAAACACCATATATTTT. Its protein is CASSLDGFGNTIYF.